One and the same sample provided the 20 T cell receptor beta chains below, sequenced in a study of shared clonotypes between healthy human individuals. Generated by immunoSEQ multiplex PCR, the TCRdb table keeps only in-frame clones and is missing some. The table includes some 2,400,000 clones, around 95% detected once. The sequencing input was naive CD4+ T cells sorted from blood. The sample's subset: CD45RA+ positively selected. These receptors all stem from a man younger than 30 in good health.

The V and J genes are TRBV7-2 and TRBJ1-1; 7 positions agree with TRBD1. Germline loops: CDR1 SGHTA, CDR2 FQGNSA. The length of the CDR3 is 12 residues. The trim removed 6 bases at V and 4 bases at J, leaving 2 bases unmatched. The CDR3 nucleotides read TGTGCCAGCAGAAACAGGGGCACTGAAGCTTTCTTT. Encoded protein: CASRNRGTEAFF.

V is TRBV10-3 and J is TRBJ2-7; 8 bases line up with TRBD1. Per the germline V gene, CDR1 is ENHRY and CDR2 is SYGVKD. This CDR3 region has 16 residues. Trimming cost V 0 bases and J 4 bases; bases outside gene matches: 8. CDR3 in amino acids: CAISESRAGGTYEQYF. DNA of the CDR3: TGTGCCATCAGTGAGTCGAGGGCAGGGGGCACATACGAGCAGTACTTC.

This clone was observed once. The J gene is TRBJ1-1, the V gene TRBV19; D is possibly TRBD1 (5 bases). Germline CDR1 LNHDA, CDR2 SQIVND (reference sequence). The V gene lost 3 bases and the J gene lost 0 bases, with 11 bases spanning the gap. CDR3 size: 15 residues. The CDR3 spells CASSMGNRMNTEAFF. Here the CDR3 DNA reads TGTGCCAGTAGTATGGGGAACAGGATGAACACTGAAGCTTTCTTT.

The chain recombines TRBV2 with TRBJ1-1, with D maybe TRBD1 (5 bases). This CDR3 is built from 15 residues. The germline V gene has CDR1 SNHLY and CDR2 FYNNEI. Trimming pared 8 bases from V and 6 bases from J, leaving 22 bases between. The CDR3 DNA follows: TGTGCCAGCGAGAGTCAGGGCCCCCTCGGGGCTGAAGCTTTCTTT. It yields the protein CASESQGPLGAEAFF.

This clone was recorded only once. This chain connects TRBV28 to TRBJ2-7, with a weak D call TRBD1 (5 bases). CDR3 length equals 14 residues. Germline assignment: CDR1 MDHEN and CDR2 SYDVKM. V was trimmed by 5 bases and J by 0 bases, leaving 11 bases between them. DNA for the CDR3: TGTGCCAGCAGTCGACAAGGGGACTCCTACGAGCAGTACTTC. Its protein is CASSRQGDSYEQYF.

This clone came up once. The V and J genes are TRBV6-6 and TRBJ2-5; TRBD2 aligns across 10 bases. The length of the CDR3 is 16 residues. Per the germline V gene, CDR1 is MNHNY and CDR2 is SVGAGI (reference sequence). V lost 0 bases, J lost 7 bases, and 8 bases stayed unmatched. Written as DNA, the CDR3 is TGTGCCAGCAGTTACTCAACAGCGGGAGGGCTAGGGACCCAGTACTTC. It is translated as CASSYSTAGGLGTQYF.

The rearrangement uses TRBV6-5 and TRBJ2-5; D is possibly TRBD2 (6 bases). The germline V and J ends were trimmed by 11 bases and 3 bases, with 16 bases remaining between them. Germline loops: CDR1 MNHEY, CDR2 SVGAGI. The length of the CDR3 is 13 residues. CDR3 loop: CACRGLLKETQYF. The CDR3 DNA follows: TGTGCCTGCCGGGGACTGCTCAAAGAGACCCAGTACTTC.

This rearrangement joins TRBV7-2 to TRBJ1-4; D is possibly TRBD1 (5 bases). Germline CDR1 and CDR2: SGHTA and FQGNSA. V was pared by 5 bases and J by 4 bases, with 14 bases between. The CDR3 extends over 15 amino acids. In DNA form, the CDR3 reads TGTGCCAGCAGCCTCCGGGACGGACGTAATGAAAAACTGTTTTTT. Protein product: CASSLRDGRNEKLFF.

This chain links TRBV10-1 with TRBJ2-3; 15 bases map to TRBD2. The CDR3 consists of 16 residues. Per the germline V gene, CDR1 is WNHNN and CDR2 is SYGVQD (reference sequence). The V and J ends lost 6 bases and 5 bases, in that order; junction bases with no gene match: 6. CDR3 residues: CASSLGLAGGQDTQYF. The CDR3 nucleotides are TGCGCCAGCAGCCTCGGACTAGCGGGAGGGCAAGATACGCAGTATTTT.

J is TRBJ2-7 and V is TRBV6-1, with D maybe TRBD1 (6 bases). The V end was cut by 1 base, the J end by 0 bases, with 13 bases between. CDR1 and CDR2 (germline): MNHNS, SASEGT. There are 16 residues in the CDR3. The DNA of the CDR3 is TGTGCCAGCAGTGAAGGGGCAGGGGTCCCCTCCTACGAGCAGTACTTC. Its translation: CASSEGAGVPSYEQYF.

The chain couples TRBV5-1 to TRBJ1-2; 9 nucleotides agree with TRBD1. Germline V CDR1 and CDR2: SGHRS, YFSETQ. This CDR3 comprises 14 residues. V was pared by 3 bases and J by 7 bases, with 7 bases of the junction left unmatched. CDR3 nucleotide sequence: TGCGCCAGCAGCTCTCGGACAGGGGATCGTGGCTACACCTTC. It is translated as CASSSRTGDRGYTF.

This clone was observed once. This chain joins TRBV13 and TRBJ1-1; D is ambiguous. The length of the CDR3 is 12 residues. The germline gives CDR1 PRHDT, CDR2 FYEKMQ (reference sequence). Trimming removed 2 bases from V and 1 base from J, with 2 bases in between. Written as DNA, the CDR3 is TGTGCCAGCAGCTTACCGAACACTGAAGCTTTCTTT. Its translation: CASSLPNTEAFF.

Written as DNA, the CDR3 is TGTGCCAGCACCCCATTTAAGACAGGGGTAAACTATGGCTACACCTTC. As protein: CASTPFKTGVNYGYTF. J is TRBJ1-2 and V is TRBV28; 8 bases are a match to TRBD1. The V and J ends lost 7 bases and 2 bases, in that order; junction bases with no gene match: 12. Germline CDR1 reads MDHEN; CDR2 reads SYDVKM. CDR3 size: 16 residues.

This clone has only one observation. The chain combines TRBV4-1 with TRBJ1-6, with TRBD1 matching over 9 bases. In germline, CDR1 is MGHRA, CDR2 YSYEKL. The CDR3 runs to 15 residues. The V segment lost 2 bases and the J segment 7 bases; nucleotides outside the gene matches: 3. CDR3 amino acids: CASSQPGQGNSPLHF. CDR3 nucleotide sequence: TGCGCCAGCAGCCAACCGGGACAGGGAAATTCACCCCTCCACTTT.

The V and J genes are TRBV7-6 and TRBJ2-7; 8 bases are a match to TRBD1. V trimming: 5 bases; J trimming: 3 bases; junction bases outside the gene matches: 6. The CDR3 contains 14 residues. CDR1 is SGHVS and CDR2 is FNYEAQ in the germline V gene. The CDR3 here is CASSIGQGNYEQYF. The CDR3 DNA reads TGTGCCAGCAGCATCGGACAGGGTAACTACGAGCAGTACTTC.

A remark on this clone: Other DNA sequences in the same sample also yield this CDR3. The chain recombines TRBV14 with TRBJ2-1; D is unclear. Germline V gene sequence: CDR1 SGHDN, CDR2 FVKESK. The CDR3 loop spans 13 amino acids. V shed 0 bases and J shed 7 bases, with 7 bases lying between them. CDR3 coding DNA: TGTGCCAGCAGCCAAGACCAGGCGAATGAGCAGTTCTTC. Translating it yields CASSQDQANEQFF.

V is TRBV25-1 and J is TRBJ1-2; no firm D call. The ends were cut back, 0 bases at V and 0 bases at J, with 5 bases in the middle. The CDR3 contains 14 residues. Germline lookup yields CDR1 MGHDK and CDR2 SYGVNS. The DNA for the CDR3 is TGTGCCAGCAGTGAATACGGCACTAACTATGGCTACACCTTC. Translation gives CASSEYGTNYGYTF.

CDR3 loop: CASSGTGGFSEQYF. For the CDR3, the DNA is TGTGCCAGTAGTGGGACAGGGGGCTTTAGCGAGCAGTACTTC. The rearrangement uses TRBV19 and TRBJ2-7; 12 bases fit TRBD1. This CDR3 spans 14 amino acids. V was pared by 5 bases and J by 6 bases, with 5 bases of the junction left unmatched. Germline V gene sequence: CDR1 LNHDA, CDR2 SQIVND (reference sequence). Together with reference TRBV19 and TRBJ2-7, the CDR3 gives the full variable domain: DGGITQSPKYLFRKEGQNVTLSCEQNLNHDAMYWYRQDPGQGLRLIYYSQIVNDFQKGDIAEGYSVSREKKESFPLTVTSAQKNPTAFYLCASSGTGGFSEQYFGPGTRLTVT.

As regards this clone: This specimen includes other DNA sequences encoding the same CDR3. V usage is TRBV29-1 and J usage is TRBJ1-2; unclear D gene. The CDR3 contains 13 residues. Per the germline V gene, CDR1 is SQVTM and CDR2 is ANQGSEA. Trimming took 4 bases from V and 3 from J, leaving 12 bases between them. Written as DNA, the CDR3 is TGCAGCGTTGGACTCCTTGGGGACTATGGCTACACCTTC. Protein product: CSVGLLGDYGYTF.

The chain links TRBV11-3 to TRBJ2-1, with 7 nucleotides matching TRBD2. Germline CDR1 SGHNT, CDR2 YENEEA. V lost 0 bases and J lost 1; bases outside the gene matches: 3. CDR3 length: 16 residues. CDR3 sequence: CASSLDGRGSYNEQFF. The DNA for the CDR3 is TGTGCCAGCAGCTTAGACGGGCGGGGGTCCTACAATGAGCAGTTCTTC. The variable domain in full, completed from reference TRBV11-3 and TRBJ2-1, reads EAGVVQSPRYKIIEKKQPVAFWCNPISGHNTLYWYLQNLGQGPELLIRYENEEAVDDSQLPKDRFSAERLKGVDSTLKIQPAELGDSAVYLCASSLDGRGSYNEQFFGPGTRLTVL.